This is a list of T cell receptor beta chains from one sample in a study of T cell repertoires in cytomegalovirus infection. TCRdb fed the reads into MiXCR, producing one record per CDR3 protein. Here the sample spans 200,000 to 300,000 distinct CDR3 sequences, roughly 12% being singletons. The sequencing input was PBMCs. The receptor set was obtained from a human donor in good health (CMV status not recorded). Some clones in this sample may be carry-over from other donors' samples. Each CDR3 is given with its conserved first and last residue. D genes are given only for firm matches. Rows give clone size only sometimes, using once, few, many, or a class for an expanded clone.

J gene | CDR3 length | D gene | clone size | V gene | CDR3 DNA | CDR3 protein
TRBJ2-4 | 14 | TRBD1 | NA | TRBV2 | TGTGCCAGCAGTCTACAGGGGGCGAGGCACATTCAGTACTTC | CASSLQGARHIQYF
TRBJ2-7 | 17 | TRBD1 | many | TRBV6-2/TRBV6-3 | TGTGCCAGCAGTTACTCCCTCGACAGGGTAGGATCCTACGAGCAGTACTTC | CASSYSLDRVGSYEQYF
TRBJ2-3 | 17 | TRBD2 | NA | TRBV7-9 | TGTGCCAGCAGCTTATCCGGGACTAGCGGGAGGCGAGATACGCAGTATTTT | CASSLSGTSGRRDTQYF
TRBJ1-3 | 13 | NA | NA | TRBV20-1 | TGCAGTGCTCGGTTGAGCTCTGGAAACACCATATATTTT | CSARLSSGNTIYF
TRBJ2-2 | 16 | NA | many | TRBV7-2 | TGTGCCAGCAGCTTAGTAGGCGGACACAGAACCGGGGAGCTGTTTTTT | CASSLVGGHRTGELFF
TRBJ2-2 | 16 | TRBD2 | NA | TRBV5-6 | TGTGCCAGCAGCTTACCGGCGGGGGGGTACACCGGGGAGCTGTTTTTT | CASSLPAGGYTGELFF
TRBJ2-2 | 14 | NA | many | TRBV7-2 | TGTGCCAGCAGCTTTTGGACGAACACCGGGGAGCTGTTTTTT | CASSFWTNTGELFF
TRBJ1-3 | 16 | NA | few | TRBV10-3 | TGTGCCATCAGTGAGCAGGGAGGGAGCTCTGGAAACACCATATATTTT | CAISEQGGSSGNTIYF
TRBJ2-7 | 12 | NA | few | TRBV7-2 | TGTGCCAGCAGCTCCCCCCCCCACGAGCAGTACTTC | CASSSPPHEQYF
TRBJ2-2 | 16 | NA | NA | TRBV20-1 | TGCAGTGCTAAAGGCTGGGGGCTTGCGAACACCGGGGAGCTGTTTTTT | CSAKGWGLANTGELFF
TRBJ2-7 | 14 | NA | many | TRBV7-8 | TGTGCCAGCAGCTTAGAGGGCAGCTCCTACGAGCAGTACTTC | CASSLEGSSYEQYF
TRBJ1-2 | 13 | NA | many | TRBV28 | TGTGCCAGCAGTCCCCCACAGGGTGACGGCTACACCTTC | CASSPPQGDGYTF
TRBJ2-6 | 19 | TRBD1 | NA | TRBV20-1 | TGCAGTGCCACAACGCGAGGGACAGGGGGCTCCTCTGGGGCCAACGTCCTGACTTTC | CSATTRGTGGSSGANVLTF
TRBJ2-4 | 14 | NA | many | TRBV28 | TGTGCCAGCAGTAAACAGGCTTTTGGAAACATTCAGTACTTC | CASSKQAFGNIQYF
TRBJ2-7 | 14 | TRBD1 | few | TRBV20-1 | TGCAGTGCTAGGGGGGACAGGGGGGTCTACGAGCAGTACTTC | CSARGDRGVYEQYF